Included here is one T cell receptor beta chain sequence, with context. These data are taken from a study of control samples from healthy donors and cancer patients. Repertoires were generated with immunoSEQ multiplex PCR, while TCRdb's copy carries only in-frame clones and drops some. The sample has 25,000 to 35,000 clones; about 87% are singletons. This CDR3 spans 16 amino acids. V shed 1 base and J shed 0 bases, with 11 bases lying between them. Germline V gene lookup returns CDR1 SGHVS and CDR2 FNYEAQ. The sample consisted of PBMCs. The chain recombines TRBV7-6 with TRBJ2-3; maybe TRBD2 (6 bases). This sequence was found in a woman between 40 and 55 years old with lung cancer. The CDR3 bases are TGTGCCAGCAGCTTAGTTGGGGGGAGAAGCACAGATACGCAGTATTTT. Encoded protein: CASSLVGGRSTDTQYF.